Listed below are T cell receptor beta chains from one sample, sequenced in a study of cytomegalovirus exposure and HLA in healthy donors. The method was immunoSEQ multiplex PCR; TCRdb's version includes in-frame clones alone and lacks a portion of them. The repertoire consists of 50,000 to 70,000 clones, with 80% occurring once and the leading ten covering under 4%. Sequenced material: PBMCs. The source is a woman aged 40 to 50 in good health and CMV-seronegative. Both conserved end residues are part of each CDR3. The order of the fields is V gene, D gene, clone size, J gene, CDR3 protein, CDR3 DNA. A D gene is named only where the DNA matches it firmly. Size is stated for part of the rows, as once, few or many counts, or as a class when the clone is expanded.

>TRBV4-1|TRBD2|.|TRBJ2-2
CASLAGVNTGELFF
TGCGCCAGCCTAGCGGGAGTGAACACCGGGGAGCTGTTTTTT
>TRBV7-2|.|.|TRBJ2-7
CASSLDRQYYEQYF
TGTGCCAGCAGCTTAGATCGTCAGTACTACGAGCAGTACTTC
>TRBV6-5|.|.|TRBJ1-2
CASSYQWDVGGGYTF
TGTGCCAGCAGTTACCAGTGGGATGTGGGGGGTGGCTACACCTTC
>TRBV7-9|.|few|TRBJ1-1
CASSSQGNTEAFF
TGTGCCAGCAGCTCACAGGGGAACACTGAAGCTTTCTTT
>TRBV28|TRBD2|.|TRBJ2-7
CASSLPLAGVGYEQYF
TGTGCCAGCAGTTTACCACTAGCGGGAGTGGGGTACGAGCAGTACTTC
>TRBV11-2|.|.|TRBJ2-1
CASSYLPGGDNEQFF
TGTGCCAGCAGCTACCTTCCCGGAGGGGACAATGAGCAGTTCTTC
>TRBV28|.|few|TRBJ2-7
CASSTGNRRYEQYF
TGTGCCAGCAGTACCGGGAACCGACGGTACGAGCAGTACTTC
>TRBV29-1|TRBD2|.|TRBJ2-1
CSVAFRLAEYNEQFF
TGCAGCGTTGCTTTTAGACTAGCGGAATACAATGAGCAGTTCTTC
>TRBV7-2|.|.|TRBJ2-1
CASSKYPSDPSYNEQFF
TGTGCCAGCAGCAAATACCCTAGCGATCCCTCCTACAATGAGCAGTTCTTC
>TRBV28|.|once|TRBJ1-2
CASSPSNYGYTF
TGTGCCAGCAGCCCCTCTAACTATGGCTACACCTTC
>TRBV4-3|TRBD2|.|TRBJ2-7
CASSETSGSYYEQYF
TGCGCCAGCAGCGAGACTAGCGGGAGCTACTACGAGCAGTACTTC
>TRBV4-2|.|.|TRBJ1-3
CASSQDWQGYGNTIYF
TGTGCCAGCAGCCAGGATTGGCAGGGCTATGGAAACACCATATATTTT
>TRBV28|.|.|TRBJ1-3
CASRSEGLGAGGNTIYF
TGTGCCAGCAGGTCCGAGGGGTTGGGGGCTGGTGGAAACACCATATATTTT
>TRBV19|TRBD1|.|TRBJ2-3
CASRRGRGLADTQYF
TGTGCCAGTAGGAGGGGCAGGGGGCTTGCAGATACGCAGTATTTT
>TRBV21-1|.|.|TRBJ2-1
CASSKDRGTGGDKFDEQFF
TGTGCCAGCAGCAAGGACAGGGGAACGGGAGGGGATAAATTCGATGAGCAGTTCTTC
>TRBV7-3|TRBD2|.|TRBJ2-1
CASSLAGAPGGQFF
TGTGCCAGCAGCCTAGCGGGAGCTCCAGGCGGGCAGTTCTTC
>TRBV6-1|.|.|TRBJ1-2
CASSEGGHSYGYTF
TGTGCCAGCAGTGAAGGGGGACATTCCTATGGCTACACCTTC